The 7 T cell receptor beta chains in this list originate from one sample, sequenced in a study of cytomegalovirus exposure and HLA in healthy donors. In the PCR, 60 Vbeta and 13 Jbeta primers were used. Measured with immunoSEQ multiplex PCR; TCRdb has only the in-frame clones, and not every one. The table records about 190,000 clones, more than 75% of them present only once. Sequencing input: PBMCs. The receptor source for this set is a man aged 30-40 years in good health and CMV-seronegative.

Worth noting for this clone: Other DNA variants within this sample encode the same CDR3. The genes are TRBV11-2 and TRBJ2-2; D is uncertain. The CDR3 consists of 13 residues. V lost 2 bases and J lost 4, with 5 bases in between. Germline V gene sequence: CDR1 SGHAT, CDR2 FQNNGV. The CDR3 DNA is TGTGCCAGCAGCTTACTCAGCACCGGGGAGCTGTTTTTT. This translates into CASSLLSTGELFF.

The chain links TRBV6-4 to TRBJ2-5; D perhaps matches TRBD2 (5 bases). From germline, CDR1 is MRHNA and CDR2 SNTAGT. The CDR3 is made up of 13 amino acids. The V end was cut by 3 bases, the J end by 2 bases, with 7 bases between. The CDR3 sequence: CASSEEAQETQYF. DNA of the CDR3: TGTGCCAGCAGTGAGGAGGCGCAAGAGACCCAGTACTTC.

This CDR3 is CASSQDVWDRPTDTQYF. In DNA, the CDR3 is TGCGCCAGCAGCCAAGATGTTTGGGACAGACCCACAGATACGCAGTATTTT. The gene calls are TRBV4-3 and TRBJ2-3, with 7 bases identical to TRBD1. With V trimmed by 0 bases and J by 2 bases, 8 bases remained unmatched. Germline assignment: CDR1 LGHNA and CDR2 YSLEER. The CDR3 has 17 residues.

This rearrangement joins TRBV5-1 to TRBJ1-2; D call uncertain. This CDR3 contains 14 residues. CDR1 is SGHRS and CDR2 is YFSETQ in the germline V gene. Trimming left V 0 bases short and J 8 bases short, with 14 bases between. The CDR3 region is CASSLEVRGVGYTF. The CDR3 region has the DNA TGCGCCAGCAGCTTGGAGGTTCGGGGAGTCGGCTACACCTTC.

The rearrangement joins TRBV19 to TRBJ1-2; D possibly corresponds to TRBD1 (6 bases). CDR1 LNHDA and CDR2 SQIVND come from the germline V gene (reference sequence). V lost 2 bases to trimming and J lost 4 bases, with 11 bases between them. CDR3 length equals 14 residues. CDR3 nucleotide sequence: TGTGCCAGTAGTATAACACCAGGGGTCTATGGCTACACCTTC. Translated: CASSITPGVYGYTF. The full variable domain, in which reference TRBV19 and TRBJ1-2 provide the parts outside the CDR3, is DGGITQSPKYLFRKEGQNVTLSCEQNLNHDAMYWYRQDPGQGLRLIYYSQIVNDFQKGDIAEGYSVSREKKESFPLTVTSAQKNPTAFYLCASSITPGVYGYTFGSGTRLTVV.

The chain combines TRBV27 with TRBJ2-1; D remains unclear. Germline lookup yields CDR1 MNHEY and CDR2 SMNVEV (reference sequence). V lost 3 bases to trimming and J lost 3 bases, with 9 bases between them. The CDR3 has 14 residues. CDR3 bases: TGTGCCAGCAGTTTTAGACTTGTCTACAATGAGCAGTTCTTC. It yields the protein CASSFRLVYNEQFF.

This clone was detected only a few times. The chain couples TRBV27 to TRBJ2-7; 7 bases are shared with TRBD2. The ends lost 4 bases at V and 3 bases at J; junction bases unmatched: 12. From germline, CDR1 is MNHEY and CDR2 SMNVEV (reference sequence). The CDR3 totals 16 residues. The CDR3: CASSYRIAGLDYEQYF. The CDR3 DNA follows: TGTGCCAGCAGTTACCGAATAGCGGGCTTAGACTACGAGCAGTACTTC.